The rows below give T cell receptor beta chains drawn from one sample of a study of OX40 agonist ivuxolimab in advanced cancers. The table came from immunoSEQ multiplex PCR; TCRdb's copy has only in-frame clones and leaves some out. This sample has 60,000 to 75,000 clones, with 80% to 90% found just once. This material consisted of CD4+ or CD8+ T cells sorted from blood, taken in a trial of the OX40 agonist ivuxolimab. These receptors were taken from an adult with an advanced solid tumor such as melanoma, head and neck, liver or kidney cancer. The CDR3 runs from the conserved cysteine through the conserved F or W. A D gene is named only where the DNA matches it firmly. Not every row has a clone size; where given, it reads once, few, many or a size class.

CDR3 length: 13
D gene: NA
V gene: TRBV6-5
clone size: few
J gene: TRBJ1-6
CDR3 DNA: TGTGCCAGCAGTTACTCGGACAATTCACCCCTCCACTTT
CDR3 protein: CASSYSDNSPLHF

CDR3 length: 15
D gene: TRBD1
V gene: TRBV7-9
clone size: NA
J gene: TRBJ1-1
CDR3 DNA: TGTGCCAGCAGCCGTAAGGGACAGGTGAACACTGAAGCTTTCTTT
CDR3 protein: CASSRKGQVNTEAFF

CDR3 length: 15
D gene: NA
V gene: TRBV19
clone size: NA
J gene: TRBJ2-7
CDR3 DNA: TGTGCCAGTAGGAGTGTTGGCGGGGACGCCTACGAGCAGTACTTC
CDR3 protein: CASRSVGGDAYEQYF

CDR3 length: 17
D gene: TRBD1
V gene: TRBV18
clone size: once
J gene: TRBJ2-6
CDR3 DNA: TGTGCCAGCTCACCATCGGGACAGGTTCGAGGGGCCAACGTCCTGACTTTC
CDR3 protein: CASSPSGQVRGANVLTF

CDR3 length: 13
D gene: NA
V gene: TRBV5-4
clone size: once
J gene: TRBJ1-1
CDR3 DNA: TGTGCCAGCAGCACGGGGGGGCTCGCTGAAGCTTTCTTT
CDR3 protein: CASSTGGLAEAFF

CDR3 length: 15
D gene: NA
V gene: TRBV5-4
clone size: few
J gene: TRBJ1-3
CDR3 DNA: TGTGCCAGCAGCTTGGATGCAGTAATCGGAAACACCATATATTTT
CDR3 protein: CASSLDAVIGNTIYF

CDR3 length: 15
D gene: NA
V gene: TRBV7-6
clone size: NA
J gene: TRBJ2-5
CDR3 DNA: TGTGCCAGCAGCTTAGCGAGGCAGGGGAAGGGGACCCAGTACTTC
CDR3 protein: CASSLARQGKGTQYF

CDR3 length: 14
D gene: NA
V gene: TRBV30
clone size: NA
J gene: TRBJ1-6
CDR3 DNA: TGTGCCTGGAGTAGAAGCTCCTATAATTCACCCCTCCACTTT
CDR3 protein: CAWSRSSYNSPLHF

CDR3 length: 13
D gene: TRBD1
V gene: TRBV6-4
clone size: NA
J gene: TRBJ1-2
CDR3 DNA: TGTGCCAGCAGCCAGGGACAGGGCTATGGCTACACCTTC
CDR3 protein: CASSQGQGYGYTF

CDR3 length: 12
D gene: NA
V gene: TRBV6-5
clone size: few
J gene: TRBJ1-1
CDR3 DNA: TGTGCCAGCAGTTACTCAGCCGGTGAAGCTTTCTTT
CDR3 protein: CASSYSAGEAFF

CDR3 length: 13
D gene: NA
V gene: TRBV5-1
clone size: NA
J gene: TRBJ1-1
CDR3 DNA: TGCGCCAGCAGGGGACGGTTGAACACTGAAGCTTTCTTT
CDR3 protein: CASRGRLNTEAFF

CDR3 length: 13
D gene: NA
V gene: TRBV5-1
clone size: NA
J gene: TRBJ2-7
CDR3 DNA: TGCGCCAGCAGCTTGGGGCGGAATTACGAGCAGTACTTC
CDR3 protein: CASSLGRNYEQYF

CDR3 length: 12
D gene: NA
V gene: TRBV5-1
clone size: once
J gene: TRBJ2-3
CDR3 DNA: TGCGCCAGCAGCTTCTTAACAGATACGCAGTATTTT
CDR3 protein: CASSFLTDTQYF

CDR3 length: 13
D gene: TRBD1
V gene: TRBV11-3
clone size: few
J gene: TRBJ1-2
CDR3 DNA: TGTGCCAGCAGCTTAGCACAGGGGTATGGCTACACCTTC
CDR3 protein: CASSLAQGYGYTF

CDR3 length: 12
D gene: NA
V gene: TRBV7-8
clone size: NA
J gene: TRBJ2-7
CDR3 DNA: TGTGCCAGCAGGGGGCGAGACTACGAGCAGTACTTC
CDR3 protein: CASRGRDYEQYF

CDR3 length: 13
D gene: NA
V gene: TRBV7-2
clone size: NA
J gene: TRBJ2-7
CDR3 DNA: TGTGCCAGCAGTCAGCTTCCCTATGGCGAGCAGTACTTC
CDR3 protein: CASSQLPYGEQYF